Following are 9 T cell receptor beta chains from one sample sequenced in a study of cytomegalovirus exposure and HLA in healthy donors. Both 60 Vbeta primers and 13 Jbeta primers went into the PCR. The assay was immunoSEQ multiplex PCR, and TCRdb's table has in-frame clones only and misses some. The table gives under 120,000 clones; the top ten clones make up around 0.59% of it. Source material: PBMCs. Source of these receptors: a man over 45 in good health and CMV-seronegative.

The chain uses TRBV7-6 and TRBJ1-4; D may be TRBD1 (5 bases). This CDR3 is built from 14 residues. Trimming cost V 5 bases and J 8 bases, with 15 bases left between them. CDR1 is SGHVS, CDR2 FNYEAQ, per germline. As DNA, the CDR3 is TGTGCCAGCAGCCAGCAGGGAATTCGGGAAAAACTGTTTTTT. Translation gives CASSQQGIREKLFF.

The chain couples TRBV15 to TRBJ1-6; D perhaps matches TRBD1 (5 bases). CDR3 length: 15 residues. Germline CDR1 is LNHNV and CDR2 is YYDKDF (reference sequence). With 4 bases removed from V and 9 bases from J, the gap between germline ends came to 16 bases. CDR3 amino acids: CATSIPDRGGSPLHF. In nucleotides, the CDR3 is TGTGCCACCAGCATCCCCGATAGGGGCGGTTCACCCCTCCACTTT.

This sequence joins TRBV5-1 and TRBJ2-7; possible D gene TRBD1, 5 bases. With 0 bases removed from V and 5 bases from J, the gap between germline ends came to 12 bases. The CDR3 loop spans 14 amino acids. Germline V gene data show CDR1 as SGHRS and CDR2 as YFSETQ. The DNA of the CDR3 is TGCGCCAGCAGCTTGGCCAGGGCTATCGACGAGCAGTACTTC. Amino acid sequence: CASSLARAIDEQYF. Looking up the rest from reference TRBV5-1 and TRBJ2-7 gives the full variable domain: KAGVTQTPRYLIKTRGQQVTLSCSPISGHRSVSWYQQTPGQGLQFLFEYFSETQRNKGNFPGRFSGRQFSNSRSEMNVSTLELGDSALYLCASSLARAIDEQYFGPGTRLTVT.

The chain links TRBV5-6 to TRBJ2-7; D may be TRBD2 (6 bases). The ends were cut back, 0 bases at V and 5 bases at J, with 9 bases in the middle. CDR1 SGHDT and CDR2 YYEEEE come from the germline V gene. This CDR3 region has 13 residues. The chain's CDR3 is CASSLGGAHEQYF. Here the CDR3 DNA reads TGTGCCAGCAGCTTGGGCGGGGCCCACGAGCAGTACTTC.

The CDR3 nucleotides are TGTGCCAGCAGCTCGACTAGTTATTCCAATGAGCAGTTCTTC. Protein: CASSSTSYSNEQFF. J is TRBJ2-1 and V is TRBV7-2; tentative D call: TRBD2 (6 bases). V lost 4 bases and J lost 6, with 13 bases in between. In germline, CDR1 is SGHTA, CDR2 FQGNSA. The CDR3 has 14 amino acids.

The chain couples TRBV7-2 to TRBJ2-5, with a possible D match to TRBD1 (6 bases). The CDR3 contains 14 residues. Per the germline V gene, CDR1 is SGHTA and CDR2 is FQGNSA. Trimming left V 4 bases short and J 4 bases short, with 13 bases between. As DNA, the CDR3 is TGTGCCAGCAGCTCCAGGACAGACCGAGAGACCCAGTACTTC. As protein: CASSSRTDRETQYF.

The chain is built from TRBV11-2 and TRBJ1-1, with D possibly TRBD1 on 5 matching bases. CDR1 and CDR2 (germline): SGHAT, FQNNGV. This CDR3 has 13 residues. V was clipped by 6 bases and J by 7 bases, with 15 bases between them. As DNA, the CDR3 is TGTGCCAGCAGGGGTGGGGGGTTCCGTGAAGCTTTCTTT. It codes for CASRGGGFREAFF.

The J gene is TRBJ2-7, the V gene TRBV10-3, with TRBD2 identical over 9 bases. J gave up 2 bases and V 2 bases, and 4 bases lay outside the gene matches. In germline, CDR1 is ENHRY, CDR2 SYGVKD. The CDR3 loop spans 15 amino acids. DNA for the CDR3: TGTGCCATCAGTGAGGGTCTAGCGGGGCCCTACGAGCAGTACTTC. Residues: CAISEGLAGPYEQYF.

CDR3 sequence: CASSTQGGADTQYF. The CDR3 DNA reads as TGTGCCAGTAGTACCCAAGGGGGAGCAGATACGCAGTATTTT. The chain has TRBV19 and TRBJ2-3, with D perhaps TRBD1 (6 bases). CDR3 length: 14 amino acids. The germline V gene encodes CDR1 LNHDA and CDR2 SQIVND (reference sequence). V was trimmed by 4 bases and J by 4 bases, leaving 12 bases between them.